One and the same sample provided the 14 T cell receptor beta chains below, sequenced in a study of blood T cell repertoires in COVID-19. Sequencing used immunoSEQ multiplex PCR; TCRdb keeps in-frame clones, though not all of them. The repertoire holds 150,000 to 200,000 clones, roughly 86% seen once, with around 3.5% in the top ten. The source material was peripheral blood. The source of these receptors is a man aged 65-85 years with acute or convalescent COVID-19.

The chain couples TRBV5-1 to TRBJ1-1; D is perhaps TRBD1 (6 bases). The germline gives CDR1 SGHRS, CDR2 YFSETQ. The V and J ends lost 3 bases and 0 bases respectively, with 9 bases between them. The CDR3 is made up of 14 amino acids. CDR3 residues: CASSSGQLNTEAFF. The DNA for the CDR3 is TGCGCCAGCAGCTCAGGACAGTTGAACACTGAAGCTTTCTTT. Variable domain in full (rest from reference TRBV5-1 and TRBJ1-1): KAGVTQTPRYLIKTRGQQVTLSCSPISGHRSVSWYQQTPGQGLQFLFEYFSETQRNKGNFPGRFSGRQFSNSRSEMNVSTLELGDSALYLCASSSGQLNTEAFFGQGTRLTVV.

The V and J genes are TRBV5-6 and TRBJ2-3; D is unclear. The CDR3 has 15 residues. Germline V gene lookup returns CDR1 SGHDT and CDR2 YYEEEE. The V and J ends lost 0 bases and 1 base respectively, with 9 bases between them. CDR3 DNA: TGTGCCAGCAGCTTGGGGCCAGGCCGCACAGATACGCAGTATTTT. Amino acid sequence: CASSLGPGRTDTQYF.

The chain employs TRBV24-1 and TRBJ2-7; weak D call: TRBD1 (5 bases). CDR3 length: 14 residues. The V gene's germline CDR1 is KGHDR and CDR2 SFDVKD. V lost 5 bases and J 7 bases, leaving 17 bases between the germline ends. The chain's CDR3 is CATSVTGRPGEQYF. The CDR3 DNA is TGTGCCACCAGTGTTACCGGACGGCCAGGGGAGCAGTACTTC.

The rearrangement links TRBV4-3 to TRBJ2-7; 8 nucleotides match TRBD2. This CDR3 spans 16 amino acids. Trimming cost V 0 bases and J 2 bases; bases outside gene matches: 6. Germline CDR1 LGHNA, CDR2 YSLEER. The chain's CDR3 is CASSQDLLAGAYEQYF. DNA for the CDR3: TGCGCCAGCAGCCAAGACCTTCTAGCGGGCGCCTACGAGCAGTACTTC.

This clone was seen only once. The chain carries TRBV11-2 and TRBJ1-3; the D is unclear. The CDR3 is 11 residues long. Trimming removed 9 bases from V and 4 bases from J, with 7 bases in between. The germline V gene has CDR1 SGHAT and CDR2 FQNNGV. The CDR3 region is CASPLGNTIYF. In nucleotides, the CDR3 is TGTGCCAGTCCGCTAGGAAACACCATATATTTT.

The genes are TRBV9 and TRBJ2-3, with 7 bases aligning to TRBD2. The ends lost 0 bases at V and 1 base at J; junction bases unmatched: 20. This CDR3 is built from 21 residues. CDR1 is SGDLS and CDR2 is YYNGEE in the germline V gene. The CDR3 is CASSVVGFGDYAAVRTDTQYF. The CDR3 DNA reads TGTGCCAGCAGCGTAGTTGGATTCGGGGACTACGCAGCGGTCCGCACAGATACGCAGTATTTT.

There are a few counts of this clone. The chain has TRBV5-4 and TRBJ1-6; 7 nucleotides line up with TRBD1. The CDR3 runs to 14 residues. Germline CDR1 reads SGHNT; CDR2 reads YYREEE (reference sequence). V dropped 6 bases and J dropped 7; count of bases not matched to a gene: 7. In nucleotides, the CDR3 is TGTGCCAGCAACATCGACAGGGCGAATTCACCCCTCCACTTT. It translates to CASNIDRANSPLHF. The whole variable domain, remainder taken from reference TRBV5-4 and TRBJ1-6, is ETGVTQSPTHLIKTRGQQVTLRCSSQSGHNTVSWYQQALGQGPQFIFQYYREEENGRGNFPPRFSGLQFPNYSSELNVNALELDDSALYLCASNIDRANSPLHFGNGTRLTVT.

The V and J genes are TRBV6-4 and TRBJ2-2; TRBD2 agrees at 7 bases. The CDR3 runs to 17 residues. The V gene end was trimmed by 4 bases and the J gene end by 2 bases; junction bases not matched to a gene: 10. Germline assignment: CDR1 MRHNA and CDR2 SNTAGT. The CDR3 sequence: CASSAVGGTGNTGELFF. CDR3 in DNA: TGTGCCAGCAGTGCCGTCGGGGGGACGGGAAACACCGGGGAGCTGTTTTTT.

V is TRBV3-1 (or the pseudogene TRBV3-2) and J is TRBJ1-2; D call uncertain. Germline V gene data show CDR1 as LGHDT and CDR2 as YNNKEL (reference sequence). With 3 bases removed from V and 0 bases from J, the gap between germline ends came to 8 bases. This CDR3 has 14 residues. The CDR3 is CASSQADTNYGYTF. CDR3 coding DNA: TGTGCCAGCAGCCAGGCAGATACTAACTATGGCTACACCTTC.

J is TRBJ2-3 and V is TRBV7-2; D unclear. CDR3 length: 13 amino acids. Germline V gene lookup returns CDR1 SGHTA and CDR2 FQGNSA. V shed 5 bases and J shed 4 bases, with 10 bases lying between them. The CDR3 loop is CASSDSVADTQYF. The CDR3 nucleotides read TGTGCCAGCAGCGATTCAGTTGCAGATACGCAGTATTTT.

The gene calls are TRBV19 and TRBJ1-5, with 9 bases matching TRBD1. J gave up 4 bases and V 7 bases, and 8 bases lay outside the gene matches. This CDR3 has 15 amino acids. From germline, CDR1 is LNHDA and CDR2 SQIVND (reference sequence). The CDR3 coding sequence is TGTGCCAGTAAGGCCCGAGGACAGGGGAATCAGCCCCAGCATTTT. Amino acids: CASKARGQGNQPQHF.

The DNA for the CDR3 is TGTGCCAGCAGTGACAGCGCGAACACCGGGGAGCTGTTTTTT. It codes for CASSDSANTGELFF. The V gene is TRBV6-1, the J gene TRBJ2-2; D gene ambiguous. The germline V and J ends were trimmed by 3 bases and 0 bases, with 5 bases remaining between them. Germline V lookup: CDR1 MNHNS, CDR2 SASEGT. This CDR3 is built from 14 residues.

With respect to this clone: The sample has other DNA sequences that encode this CDR3 too. The CDR3 nucleotides read TGTGCCACCAGCAGCGGGACCTACAATGAGCAGTTCTTC. Translated: CATSSGTYNEQFF. This sequence joins TRBV15 and TRBJ2-1; D is perhaps TRBD2 (5 bases). The germline V and J ends were trimmed by 3 bases and 2 bases, with 5 bases remaining between them. CDR1 and CDR2 (germline): LNHNV, YYDKDF (reference sequence). The CDR3 contains 13 residues.

The CDR3 spells CASTDRGLPNTEAFF. In DNA, the CDR3 is TGCGCCAGCACTGACAGGGGGCTTCCGAACACTGAAGCTTTCTTT. The genes are TRBV10-1 and TRBJ1-1; 10 nucleotides line up with TRBD1. The CDR3 covers 15 residues. Losses at the gene ends were 7 bases for V and 1 base for J; bases not matched to a gene: 6. In germline, CDR1 is WNHNN, CDR2 SYGVQD (reference sequence).